This T cell receptor (beta chain) appears in the sequencing data of a study of radiotherapy plus CTLA-4 blockade in lung cancer. TCRdb keeps only in-frame clones here, not all; method: immunoSEQ multiplex PCR. The sample includes some 50,000 clones, about 83% seen only once; the top ten take 4.5% to 5%. To note about this clone: Its antigen remains unknown.

Study conclusions and caveats: Once radiotherapy plus ipilimumab had been given, TCR clones derived from tumor expanded in blood. Dynamics of early blood T cell clones, together with interferon-beta, were reportedly the best predictors of response.

Germline CDR1 and CDR2: SGHTA and FQGNSA. V dropped 2 bases and J dropped 0; count of bases not matched to a gene: 4. The CDR3 runs to 15 residues. The TCR comes from a human donor with non-small cell lung cancer whose response to radiotherapy plus ipilimumab could not be evaluated. The sequenced sample was peripheral blood, obtained from a patient treated with radiotherapy plus ipilimumab. The J gene is TRBJ2-7, the V gene TRBV7-2; the match to TRBD1 covers 7 bases. CDR3: CASSLMGQPSYEQYF. CDR3 sequence (DNA): TGTGCCAGCAGCTTAATGGGACAGCCCTCCTACGAGCAGTACTTC.